This T cell receptor beta chain was captured by sequencing in a study of CD8 T cells in ankylosing spondylitis. This clonotype was counted many times. Construction of TCR beta libraries was performed using quantitative 5'-RACE with molecular barcodes. TCRdb ran MiXCR on the 5' RACE reads and lists one entry per CDR3 protein. The sample lists approximately 140,000 distinct CDR3 sequences, roughly 7.7% occurring once. Between the trimmed V and J ends, which lost 6 bases and 0 bases, there was a span of 8 bases. The CDR3 has 14 amino acids. In germline, CDR1 is ENHRY, CDR2 SYGVKD. The TCR comes from a male donor with ankylosing spondylitis. This rearrangement joins TRBV10-3 to TRBJ2-2; D possibly corresponds to TRBD1 (5 bases). Sequenced: synovial fluid, either unsorted or a sorted T cell fraction (not recorded which). Written as DNA, the CDR3 is TGTGCCATCAGGAGACAGTCGAACACCGGGGAGCTGTTTTTT. Translated, it gives CAIRRQSNTGELFF.